Listed below are T cell receptor beta chains from one sample, sequenced in a study of CD8+CD57+ T cells in acquired aplastic anemia. TCRdb itself ran the reads through MiXCR, one entry per CDR3 protein. The sample has some 98,000 distinct CDR3 sequences; less than 75% are singletons. Sequenced sample: sorted CD4+, CD8+, or CD8+CD57+ T cells (not recorded which) from PBMCs. These receptors were taken from a human donor with aplastic anemia. CDR3s include the opening cysteine and the closing phenylalanine or tryptophan. The order of the fields is CDR3 DNA, CDR3 protein, J gene, V gene, clone size, D gene. The D gene is left open where the match is weak. Clone size, where shown, is once, few, many, or a class for clones that have expanded.

DNA: TGTGCCAGCAGCTTGAACGGACTAGCGACCTATACGCAGTATTTT
CDR3: CASSLNGLATYTQYF
J: TRBJ2-3
V: TRBV5-6
size: NA
D: TRBD2

DNA: TGTCCCTTCCGGCGTCCGGCAACCCCCAGAGGACCCTTGAACACTGAAGCTTTCTTT
CDR3: CPFRRPATPRGPLNTEAFF
J: TRBJ1-1
V: TRBV25-1
size: NA
D: NA

DNA: TGCAGCGTTGAAGGTCAGGGTATCAACGAGCAGTACTTC
CDR3: CSVEGQGINEQYF
J: TRBJ2-7
V: TRBV29-1
size: medium-sized
D: NA

DNA: TGTGCCAGCAGTTTTGGGGGCCCTAATGAAAAACTGTTTTTT
CDR3: CASSFGGPNEKLFF
J: TRBJ1-4
V: TRBV12-3/TRBV12-4
size: many
D: NA

DNA: TGTGCCAGTAGTACGGGACAGGCTTCCTACGAGCAGTACTTC
CDR3: CASSTGQASYEQYF
J: TRBJ2-7
V: TRBV19
size: few
D: TRBD1

DNA: TGTGCCAGTAGTATGGAGCGGGGGACCTACAATGAGCAGTTCTTC
CDR3: CASSMERGTYNEQFF
J: TRBJ2-1
V: TRBV19
size: once
D: TRBD2

DNA: TGTGCCAGCAGCTTACAGGTTTCACCCCTCCACTTT
CDR3: CASSLQVSPLHF
J: TRBJ1-6
V: TRBV7-2
size: NA
D: NA

DNA: TGTGCCAGCAGTGTTCGGGGCCAAGAGACCCAGTACTTC
CDR3: CASSVRGQETQYF
J: TRBJ2-5
V: TRBV3-1
size: many
D: NA

DNA: TGCAGTGCTACAGGGGGCGACTATGGCTACACCTTC
CDR3: CSATGGDYGYTF
J: TRBJ1-2
V: TRBV20-1
size: few
D: TRBD1

DNA: TGCGCCAGCAGCTTGGCTCGAGCTCTCCCTGGGGCCAACGTCCTGACTTTC
CDR3: CASSLARALPGANVLTF
J: TRBJ2-6
V: TRBV5-1
size: once
D: NA

DNA: TGTGCCACCCAGGGACAGGGTAAGCAGTTCTTC
CDR3: CATQGQGKQFF
J: TRBJ2-1
V: TRBV10-3
size: NA
D: TRBD1

DNA: TGTGCCATCAGCCCAGCGGCCCAAGAGACCCAGTACTTC
CDR3: CAISPAAQETQYF
J: TRBJ2-5
V: TRBV10-3
size: NA
D: NA

DNA: TGTGCCATCAGCGAGGGGAACGAGCAGTACTTC
CDR3: CAISEGNEQYF
J: TRBJ2-7
V: TRBV10-3
size: NA
D: NA

DNA: TGCAGTGCTAGAGATCCCTCCCCGGCTGGGACTGAAGCTTTCTTT
CDR3: CSARDPSPAGTEAFF
J: TRBJ1-1
V: TRBV20-1
size: NA
D: NA

DNA: TGCGCCAGCAGTGACCCGTTGAGCACTGAAGCTTTCTTT
CDR3: CASSDPLSTEAFF
J: TRBJ1-1
V: TRBV10-1
size: NA
D: NA

DNA: TGTGCCAGCAGCGGAGGGGAGCAGTTCTTC
CDR3: CASSGGEQFF
J: TRBJ2-1
V: TRBV9
size: once
D: NA